This T cell receptor beta chain was retrieved from a study of blood T cell repertoires in COVID-19. About the study: Nucleic acid was either cDNA or gDNA, and it came from T cells, B-cell-depleted T cells, or PBMCs.

This clone has only a few counts. Original processing notes: Using reference gene primer amplification, nucleated cell counts were estimated. TCRdb keeps only in-frame clones here, not all; method: immunoSEQ multiplex PCR. From that table come the V and J calls and clone size; the DNA was used to work out D and trimming. The profile shows over 120,000 clones, about 76% of them singletons. The Seattle patients joined while their infection was active and were tracked longitudinally afterward. This CDR3 is 17 amino acids long. V was clipped by 1 base and J by 5 bases; unmatched bases: 10. Germline V gene sequence: CDR1 SGHDN, CDR2 FVKESK.

This chain connects TRBV14 to TRBJ1-2, with 10 nucleotides matching TRBD1. The clonotype was recovered from a woman in her 70s with COVID-19, enrolled during active disease. What was sequenced was peripheral blood. CDR3 in DNA: TGTGCCAGCAGCCAAGGCGGGTCGGGACAGGGGATTTATGGCTACACCTTC. It encodes CASSQGGSGQGIYGYTF.